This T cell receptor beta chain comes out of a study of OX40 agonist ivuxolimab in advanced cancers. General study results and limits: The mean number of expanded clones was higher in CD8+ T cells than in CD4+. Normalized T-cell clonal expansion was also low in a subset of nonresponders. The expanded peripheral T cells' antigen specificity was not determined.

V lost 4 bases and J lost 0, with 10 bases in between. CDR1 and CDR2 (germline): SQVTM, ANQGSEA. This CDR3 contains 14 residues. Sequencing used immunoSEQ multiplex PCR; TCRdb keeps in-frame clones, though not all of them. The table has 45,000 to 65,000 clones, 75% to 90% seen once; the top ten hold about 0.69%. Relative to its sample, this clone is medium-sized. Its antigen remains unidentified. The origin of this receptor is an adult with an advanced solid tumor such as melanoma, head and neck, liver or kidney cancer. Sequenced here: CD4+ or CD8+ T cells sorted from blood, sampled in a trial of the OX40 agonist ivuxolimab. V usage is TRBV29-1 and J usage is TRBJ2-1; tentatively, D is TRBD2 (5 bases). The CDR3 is CSVVGGSSYNEQFF. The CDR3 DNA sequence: TGCAGCGTTGTAGGAGGCAGCTCCTACAATGAGCAGTTCTTC.